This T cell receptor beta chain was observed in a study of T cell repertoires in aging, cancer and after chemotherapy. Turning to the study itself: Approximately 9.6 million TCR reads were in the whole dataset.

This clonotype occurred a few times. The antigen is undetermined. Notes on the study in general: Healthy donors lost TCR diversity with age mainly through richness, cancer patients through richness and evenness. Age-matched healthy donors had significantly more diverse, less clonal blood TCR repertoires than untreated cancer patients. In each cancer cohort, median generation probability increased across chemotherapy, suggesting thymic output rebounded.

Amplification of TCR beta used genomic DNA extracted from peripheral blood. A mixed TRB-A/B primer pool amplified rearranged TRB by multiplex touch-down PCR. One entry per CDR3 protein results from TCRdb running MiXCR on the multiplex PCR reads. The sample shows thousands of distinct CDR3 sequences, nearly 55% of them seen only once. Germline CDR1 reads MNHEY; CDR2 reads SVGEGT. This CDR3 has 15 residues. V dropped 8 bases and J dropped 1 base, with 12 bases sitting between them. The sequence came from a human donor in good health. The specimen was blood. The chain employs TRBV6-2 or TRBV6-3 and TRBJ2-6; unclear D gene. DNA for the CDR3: TGTGCCAGCGGGAAAGGCTCATCTGGGGCCAACGTCCTGACTTTC. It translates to CASGKGSSGANVLTF.